The 26 T cell receptor beta chains below come from one sample, sequenced in a study of T cell responses to AZD1222 COVID-19 vaccine. The method was immunoSEQ multiplex PCR; TCRdb's version includes in-frame clones alone and lacks a portion of them. This table has about 180,000 clones, 85% to 95% appearing once. Source: peripheral blood, taken 28 days after the second AZD1222 dose. Source of these receptors: an adult who received the AZD1222 COVID-19 vaccine.

This chain connects TRBV10-3 to TRBJ2-2; D gene unclear. The germline gives CDR1 ENHRY, CDR2 SYGVKD. Trimming took 2 bases from V and 4 from J, leaving 8 bases between them. The CDR3 contains 14 residues. The CDR3, as DNA: TGTGCCATCAGTGAGCTACTGACCACCGGGGAGCTGTTTTTT. This gives the protein CAISELLTTGELFF.

The chain links TRBV2 to TRBJ2-1, with 11 positions matching TRBD2. The junction had 10 bases not matched to a gene; V was cut back by 4 bases and J by 11 bases. The CDR3 is 15 amino acids. Germline V lookup: CDR1 SNHLY, CDR2 FYNNEI. The CDR3, as DNA: TGTGCCAGCAGTGTAGCGGGAGGGCCCTGGGGGAAGCAGTTCTTC. It codes for CASSVAGGPWGKQFF.

This clone was picked up one time. This rearrangement joins TRBV11-2 to TRBJ1-1, with 9 bases fitting TRBD1. The junction had 6 bases not matched to a gene; V was cut back by 5 bases and J by 2 bases. Germline V gives CDR1 SGHAT, CDR2 FQNNGV. CDR3 length: 15 residues. CDR3 in amino acids: CASSRRTGENTEAFF. The CDR3 DNA reads TGTGCCAGCAGCCGGAGGACAGGGGAAAACACTGAAGCTTTCTTT. Full variable domain (missing parts from reference TRBV11-2 and TRBJ1-1): EAGVAQSPRYKIIEKRQSVAFWCNPISGHATLYWYQQILGQGPKLLIQFQNNGVVDDSQLPKDRFSAERLKGVDSTLKIQPAKLEDSAVYLCASSRRTGENTEAFFGQGTRLTVV.

The chain carries TRBV3-1 (or the pseudogene TRBV3-2) and TRBJ2-1; TRBD2 aligns across 10 bases. The CDR3 extends over 18 amino acids. The V segment lost 1 base and the J segment 0 bases; nucleotides outside the gene matches: 6. CDR1 and CDR2 (germline): LGHDT, YNNKEL (reference sequence). In DNA form, the CDR3 reads TGTGCCAGCAGCCAAGGTAAGCTAGCGGGAGTCTCCTACAATGAGCAGTTCTTC. It encodes CASSQGKLAGVSYNEQFF.

The rearrangement uses TRBV9 and TRBJ1-3, with D possibly being TRBD1 (5 bases). CDR1 is SGDLS, CDR2 YYNGEE, per germline. The CDR3 loop spans 15 amino acids. V was trimmed by 0 bases and J by 2 bases, leaving 9 bases between them. In DNA form, the CDR3 reads TGTGCCAGCAGCGTAGAGAGGGGTCCTGGAAACACCATATATTTT. Translating gives CASSVERGPGNTIYF.

CDR3 coding DNA: TGTGCCAGCAGCTCCATAGAGACCCAGTACTTC. Translating it yields CASSSIETQYF. V usage is TRBV7-2 and J usage is TRBJ2-5; D gene uncertain. V lost 4 bases and J lost 4, with 4 bases in between. The CDR3 loop spans 11 amino acids. Germline CDR1 is SGHTA and CDR2 is FQGNSA. Filled out from reference TRBV7-2 and TRBJ2-5, the complete variable domain reads GAGVSQSPSNKVTEKGKDVELRCDPISGHTALYWYRQSLGQGLEFLIYFQGNSAPDKSGLPSDRFSAERTGGSVSTLTIQRTQQEDSAVYLCASSSIETQYFGPGTRLLVL.

The chain has TRBV15 and TRBJ1-5, with D maybe TRBD1 (5 bases). This CDR3 comprises 17 residues. Germline-derived CDR1 and CDR2 are LNHNV and YYDKDF (reference sequence). With 0 bases removed from V and 0 bases from J, the gap between germline ends came to 12 bases. CDR3 residues: CATSRDLRGTSNQPQHF. CDR3 in DNA: TGTGCCACCAGCAGAGATCTAAGGGGTACTAGCAATCAGCCCCAGCATTTT. The full variable domain, rest sourced from reference TRBV15 and TRBJ1-5, is DAMVIQNPRYQVTQFGKPVTLSCSQTLNHNVMYWYQQKSSQAPKLLFHYYDKDFNNEADTPDNFQSRRPNTSFCFLDIRSPGLGDTAMYLCATSRDLRGTSNQPQHFGDGTRLSIL.

This clone occurred once. CDR3 residues: CASYWGFSDFAYNEQFF. CDR3 DNA sequence: TGTGCCTCCTATTGGGGGTTTAGTGATTTCGCCTACAATGAGCAGTTCTTC. The chain combines TRBV7-9 with TRBJ2-1; D possibly matches TRBD1 or TRBD2 (5 bases each). Germline V gene sequence: CDR1 SEHNR, CDR2 FQNEAQ (reference sequence). V gave up 11 bases and J gave up 2 bases, with 25 bases separating them. The CDR3 has 17 residues.

This chain connects TRBV6-5 to TRBJ1-1; D not resolved. Between the trimmed V and J ends, which lost 0 bases and 11 bases, there was a span of 7 bases. The CDR3 extends over 11 amino acids. Looked up from germline, CDR1 is MNHEY and CDR2 is SVGAGI. CDR3 coding DNA: TGTGCCAGCAGTTACTCGGCCGAGGCTTTCTTT. Its protein is CASSYSAEAFF.

This chain links TRBV6-1 with TRBJ1-2, with D unresolved. V was trimmed by 3 bases and J by 4 bases, leaving 9 bases between them. Germline V CDR1 and CDR2: MNHNS, SASEGT. The CDR3 loop spans 13 amino acids. The CDR3 DNA is TGTGCCAGCAGTGAGTCAGGCACCTATGGCTACACCTTC. Its protein product is CASSESGTYGYTF.

The V gene is TRBV6-2 or TRBV6-3, the J gene TRBJ2-2; D is unclear. Deletions cut 0 bases from V and 9 bases from J, with 5 bases between. Germline V gene sequence: CDR1 MNHEY, CDR2 SVGEGT. The CDR3 spans 12 residues. The CDR3 loop reads CASSYSKRELFF. The CDR3, as DNA: TGTGCCAGCAGTTACTCGAAGCGGGAGCTGTTTTTT.

As regards this clone: Additional DNA sequences in this sample encode the identical CDR3. This CDR3 is CASSPQGSNQPQHF. The CDR3 DNA is TGTGCCAGCAGCCCCCAGGGAAGCAATCAGCCCCAGCATTTT. The gene calls are TRBV7-2 and TRBJ1-5, with D maybe TRBD1 (5 bases). Germline V gene sequence: CDR1 SGHTA, CDR2 FQGNSA. V lost 5 bases and J 1 base, leaving 9 bases between the germline ends. This CDR3 spans 14 amino acids.

The chain couples TRBV5-5 to TRBJ2-7; the D call may be TRBD1 or TRBD2 (6 bases each). V shed 3 bases and J shed 5 bases, with 15 bases lying between them. Germline values: CDR1 SGHKS, CDR2 YYEKEE (reference sequence). The CDR3 is 14 residues long. The CDR3: CASSSTGARHEQYF. The CDR3 DNA is TGTGCCAGCAGCTCCACGGGGGCCCGCCACGAGCAGTACTTC.

The chain employs TRBV5-1 and TRBJ2-1, with D tentatively TRBD2 (5 bases). V was clipped by 7 bases and J by 6 bases, with 14 bases between them. Germline CDR1 SGHRS, CDR2 YFSETQ. This CDR3 contains 13 residues. CDR3 residues: CASSDSAANEQFF. Written as DNA, the CDR3 is TGCGCCAGCTCAGATTCAGCGGCCAATGAGCAGTTCTTC.

The chain recombines TRBV6-2 or TRBV6-3 with TRBJ2-3; 7 bases are shared with TRBD1. Looked up from germline, CDR1 is MNHEY and CDR2 is SVGEGT. This CDR3 has 18 amino acids. The V and J ends lost 2 bases and 4 bases, in that order; junction bases with no gene match: 15. The CDR3 DNA follows: TGTGCCAGCAGTTACCCCCCCGACAGGGCAATAGCAGCAGATACGCAGTATTTT. It yields the protein CASSYPPDRAIAADTQYF.

The chain carries TRBV20-1 and TRBJ2-1; D not resolved. This CDR3 region has 14 residues. Germline-derived CDR1 and CDR2 are DFQATT and SNEGSKA (reference sequence). V shed 3 bases and J shed 2 bases, with 11 bases lying between them. The CDR3 here is CSASETFTYNEQFF. The CDR3 nucleotides read TGCAGTGCTAGTGAGACGTTTACCTACAATGAGCAGTTCTTC.

This chain connects TRBV9 to TRBJ1-1; D unresolved. The ends were cut back, 0 bases at V and 2 bases at J, with 14 bases in the middle. Germline V gives CDR1 SGDLS, CDR2 YYNGEE. The CDR3 runs to 16 residues. This CDR3 is CASSVVPEGSNTEAFF. DNA for the CDR3: TGTGCCAGCAGCGTAGTTCCGGAGGGTTCTAACACTGAAGCTTTCTTT.

This clone was counted between two and nine times. The chain employs TRBV19 and TRBJ1-1, with D perhaps TRBD1 (6 bases). The V and J ends lost 4 bases and 6 bases respectively, with 12 bases between them. This CDR3 has 13 residues. Germline CDR1 reads LNHDA; CDR2 reads SQIVND (reference sequence). This CDR3 is CASSTQQGSEAFF. The CDR3 DNA follows: TGTGCCAGTAGTACCCAACAGGGCTCTGAAGCTTTCTTT.

In this sample, this clone turned up a few times. The chain links TRBV5-1 to TRBJ1-6, with D possibly TRBD1 on 5 matching bases. Germline V CDR1 and CDR2: SGHRS, YFSETQ. V lost 0 bases to trimming and J lost 7 bases, with 14 bases between them. This CDR3 has 16 amino acids. CDR3 bases: TGCGCCAGCAGCTTGGCCCGGGGGAATGCGAATTCACCCCTCCACTTT. Its protein product is CASSLARGNANSPLHF.

The V and J genes are TRBV15 and TRBJ1-1; D perhaps matches TRBD1 (5 bases). The V end lost 0 bases, the J end lost 7 bases, and 15 bases lay between the germline ends. Germline assignment: CDR1 LNHNV and CDR2 YYDKDF (reference sequence). CDR3 length: 15 residues. The CDR3 reads CATSRDGTQLLEAFF. CDR3 coding DNA: TGTGCCACCAGCAGAGACGGGACTCAACTTCTTGAAGCTTTCTTT.

The V gene is TRBV4-1, the J gene TRBJ1-1, with D possibly matching TRBD1 (6 bases). Germline V gives CDR1 MGHRA, CDR2 YSYEKL. V lost 1 base to trimming and J lost 4 bases, with 16 bases between them. The CDR3 consists of 16 residues. CDR3 residues: CASSQVAGAMGTEAFF. The CDR3 DNA follows: TGCGCCAGCAGCCAAGTAGCGGGGGCGATGGGCACTGAAGCTTTCTTT.

The chain combines TRBV28 with TRBJ1-3; a weak D match, TRBD1 (6 bases). V lost 1 base to trimming and J lost 1 base, with 14 bases between them. Germline lookup yields CDR1 MDHEN and CDR2 SYDVKM. The CDR3 length is 17 residues. The CDR3 DNA follows: TGTGCCAGCAGTTTATTCGGTACGCAGGGGTCTGGAAACACCATATATTTT. Its protein is CASSLFGTQGSGNTIYF.

This clone was detected only once. The chain links TRBV28 to TRBJ1-1; 8 bases align to TRBD1. Looked up from germline, CDR1 is MDHEN and CDR2 is SYDVKM. After removal of 6 bases from V and 2 bases from J, the junction contained 14 bases not matched to a gene. This CDR3 region has 17 residues. CDR3 bases: TGTGCCAGCAGGACCAGTGGGACAGGCTTTCCTAACACTGAAGCTTTCTTT. This translates into CASRTSGTGFPNTEAFF.

This clone was observed a few times. The chain links TRBV11-2 to TRBJ1-1; no clear D gene. Looked up from germline, CDR1 is SGHAT and CDR2 is FQNNGV. The CDR3 length is 14 residues. The V end was cut by 3 bases, the J end by 1 base, with 9 bases between. The CDR3 region is CASSLAKQNTEAFF. The CDR3 DNA sequence: TGTGCCAGCAGCTTGGCAAAGCAGAACACTGAAGCTTTCTTT.

The DNA for the CDR3 is TGTGCCAGCAGCCCGAGGGCAGCCCTGAACACTGAAGCTTTCTTT. It yields the protein CASSPRAALNTEAFF. The chain employs TRBV7-9 and TRBJ1-1; D is undetermined. CDR1 is SEHNR, CDR2 FQNEAQ, per germline (reference sequence). The ends were cut back, 5 bases at V and 0 bases at J, with 13 bases in the middle. The CDR3 extends over 15 amino acids.

This chain links TRBV5-4 with TRBJ1-1; TRBD1 might be the D (5 bases). Trimming shortened V by 4 bases and J by 1 base, and 14 bases separated the two germline ends. Germline assignment: CDR1 SGHNT and CDR2 YYREEE (reference sequence). The length of the CDR3 is 15 residues. The CDR3 spells CASSPVVGANTEAFF. DNA for the CDR3: TGTGCCAGCAGCCCGGTGGTAGGGGCGAACACTGAAGCTTTCTTT.